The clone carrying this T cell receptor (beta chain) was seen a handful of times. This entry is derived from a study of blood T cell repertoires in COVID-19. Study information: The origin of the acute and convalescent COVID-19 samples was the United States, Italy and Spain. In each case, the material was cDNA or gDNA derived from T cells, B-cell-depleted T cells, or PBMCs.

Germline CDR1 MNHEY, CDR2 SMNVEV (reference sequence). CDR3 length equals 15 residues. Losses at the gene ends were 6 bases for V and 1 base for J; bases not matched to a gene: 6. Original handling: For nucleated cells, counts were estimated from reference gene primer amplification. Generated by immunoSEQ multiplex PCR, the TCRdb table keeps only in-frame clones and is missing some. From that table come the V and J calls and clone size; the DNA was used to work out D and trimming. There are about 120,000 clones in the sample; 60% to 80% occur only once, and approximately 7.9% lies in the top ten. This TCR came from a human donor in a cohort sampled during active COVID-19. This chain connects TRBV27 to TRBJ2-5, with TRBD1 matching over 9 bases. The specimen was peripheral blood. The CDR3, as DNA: TGTGCCAGCAGACGGACAGGGGCTTCCCAAGAGACCCAGTACTTC. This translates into CASRRTGASQETQYF.